Below, 2 T cell receptor beta chains from the same sample are listed, as sequenced in a study of T cells in Graves' hyperthyroidism and ophthalmopathy. Amplified TCR beta CDR3 regions came from RNA transcripts. First-round RT-PCR with HTBI primers amplified the TCR CDR3 region. Using its own MiXCR run on the multiplex PCR reads, TCRdb lists one record per CDR3 protein. The table shows roughly 500,000 distinct CDR3 sequences, with around 22% occurring only once. Material: blood. These receptors were taken from a woman in her thirties with Graves' ophthalmopathy.

Here the CDR3 DNA reads TGTGCCAGCAGCTTTACAGGGGTTGGCAATCAGCCCCAGCATTTT. Protein sequence: CASSFTGVGNQPQHF. V gene TRBV28 combines with J gene TRBJ1-5; the match to TRBD1 covers 7 bases. Germline assignment: CDR1 MDHEN and CDR2 SYDVKM. With V trimmed by 6 bases and J by 2 bases, 7 bases remained unmatched. CDR3 size: 15 residues.

The chain joins TRBV2 to TRBJ1-5; TRBD1 matches at 9 bases. Germline V CDR1 and CDR2: SNHLY, FYNNEI. The CDR3 has 18 amino acids. V lost 5 bases, J lost 2 bases, and 13 bases stayed unmatched. The CDR3 loop is CASSSRTGAFFGNQPQHF. The CDR3 nucleotides read TGTGCCAGCAGTTCTAGGACAGGGGCCTTCTTTGGCAATCAGCCCCAGCATTTT.